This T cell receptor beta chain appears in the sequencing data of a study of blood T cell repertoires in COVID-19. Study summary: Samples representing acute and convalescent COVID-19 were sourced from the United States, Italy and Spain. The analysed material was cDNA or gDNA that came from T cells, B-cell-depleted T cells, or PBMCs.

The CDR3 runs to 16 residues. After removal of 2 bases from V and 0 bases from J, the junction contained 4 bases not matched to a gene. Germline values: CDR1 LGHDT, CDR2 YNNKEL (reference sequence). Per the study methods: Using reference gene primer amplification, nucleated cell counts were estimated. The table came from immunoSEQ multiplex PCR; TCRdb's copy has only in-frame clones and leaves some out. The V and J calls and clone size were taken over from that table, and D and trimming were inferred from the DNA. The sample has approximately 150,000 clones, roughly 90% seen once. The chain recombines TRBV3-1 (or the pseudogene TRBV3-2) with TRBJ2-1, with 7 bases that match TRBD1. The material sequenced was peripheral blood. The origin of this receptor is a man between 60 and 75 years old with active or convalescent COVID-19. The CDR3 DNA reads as TGTGCCAGCAGCCAATTACAGGGGAGCTCCTACAATGAGCAGTTCTTC. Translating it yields CASSQLQGSSYNEQFF.